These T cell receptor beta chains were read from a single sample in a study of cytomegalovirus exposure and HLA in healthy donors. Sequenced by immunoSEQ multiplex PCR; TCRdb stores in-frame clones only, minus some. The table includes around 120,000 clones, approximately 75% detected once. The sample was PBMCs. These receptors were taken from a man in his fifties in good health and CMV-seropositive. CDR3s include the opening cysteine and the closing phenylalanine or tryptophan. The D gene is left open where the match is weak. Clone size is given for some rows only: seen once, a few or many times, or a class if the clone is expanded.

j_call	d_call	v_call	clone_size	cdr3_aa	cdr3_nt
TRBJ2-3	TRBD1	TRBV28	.	CASSLLQQGTDTQYF	TGTGCCAGCAGTTTGCTTCAACAGGGGACAGATACGCAGTATTTT
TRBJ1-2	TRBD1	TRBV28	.	CASSLNQGAGGYTF	TGTGCCAGCAGTCTCAATCAGGGGGCTGGTGGCTACACCTTC
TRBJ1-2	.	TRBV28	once	CASSLGRDYTF	TGTGCCAGCAGTTTAGGCAGGGACTACACCTTC
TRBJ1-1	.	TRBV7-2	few	CASSRTLPNTEAFF	TGTGCCAGCAGTCGGACATTACCTAACACTGAAGCTTTCTTT
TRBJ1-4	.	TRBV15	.	CATSRDQRREKLFF	TGTGCCACCAGCAGAGACCAGAGGAGAGAAAAACTGTTTTTT
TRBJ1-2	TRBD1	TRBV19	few	CASSITGVGGYTF	TGTGCCAGTAGTATAACAGGGGTAGGTGGCTACACCTTC
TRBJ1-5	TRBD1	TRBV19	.	CASRLGTGGGYSNQPQHF	TGTGCCAGTAGGTTGGGGACAGGGGGCGGTTACAGCAATCAGCCCCAGCATTTT
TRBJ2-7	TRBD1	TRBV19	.	CASRPGQGGEQYF	TGTGCCAGTAGGCCGGGACAGGGAGGCGAGCAGTACTTC
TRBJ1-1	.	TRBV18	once	CASSPGLGTEAFF	TGTGCCAGCTCACCGGGACTGGGGACTGAAGCTTTCTTT
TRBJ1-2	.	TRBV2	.	CASTHVRGIYGYTF	TGTGCCAGCACCCACGTTAGGGGGATCTATGGCTACACCTTC
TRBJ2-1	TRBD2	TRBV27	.	CASSSQGLAWYNEQFF	TGTGCCAGCAGTTCCCAGGGACTAGCTTGGTATAATGAGCAGTTCTTC
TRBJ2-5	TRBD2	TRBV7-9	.	CASRPDRGRVQETQYF	TGTGCCAGCAGACCGGACCGGGGGAGGGTTCAAGAGACCCAGTACTTC
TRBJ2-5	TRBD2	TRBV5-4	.	CASSSPGLRTQYF	TGTGCCAGCAGCTCTCCGGGACTACGGACCCAGTACTTC
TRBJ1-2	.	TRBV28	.	CASSLGGANYGYTF	TGTGCCAGCAGCCTGGGGGGAGCTAACTATGGCTACACCTTC
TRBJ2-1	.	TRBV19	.	CASSPNFNEQFF	TGTGCCAGTAGTCCTAATTTCAATGAGCAGTTCTTC
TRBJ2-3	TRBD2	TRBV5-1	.	CASSRSGESTDTQYF	TGCGCCAGCAGCCGTAGCGGGGAGAGCACAGATACGCAGTATTTT
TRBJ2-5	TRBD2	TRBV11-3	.	CASSFTSGEGETQYF	TGTGCCAGCAGCTTTACTAGCGGGGAGGGAGAGACCCAGTACTTC
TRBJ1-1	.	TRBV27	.	CASSLREESKAFF	TGTGCCAGCAGTTTACGCGAAGAGTCGAAAGCTTTCTTT
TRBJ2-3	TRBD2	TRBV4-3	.	CASSPASGGSSQNTQYF	TGCGCCAGCAGCCCAGCTTCGGGGGGGTCTTCCCAGAATACGCAGTATTTT
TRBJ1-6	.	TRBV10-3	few	CAISPTGSGASSPLHF	TGTGCCATCAGTCCGACTGGGAGCGGGGCGAGTTCACCCCTCCACTTT
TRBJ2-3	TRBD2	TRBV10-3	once	CAISPASGRSNTQYF	TGTGCCATCAGTCCCGCTAGCGGGAGGAGTAATACGCAGTATTTT
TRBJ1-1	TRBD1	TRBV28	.	CASSWAGGWNTEAFF	TGTGCCAGCAGTTGGGCAGGGGGCTGGAACACTGAAGCTTTCTTT
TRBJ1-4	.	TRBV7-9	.	CASSFDSSVEKLFF	TGTGCCAGCAGCTTCGACAGTTCCGTCGAAAAACTGTTTTTT
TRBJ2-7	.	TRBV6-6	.	CASSYMAGPSYEQYF	TGTGCCAGCAGTTATATGGCAGGGCCTTCCTACGAGCAGTACTTC
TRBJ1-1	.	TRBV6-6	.	CASSYAPTGNTEAFF	TGTGCCAGCAGTTACGCCCCAACAGGGAACACTGAAGCTTTCTTT
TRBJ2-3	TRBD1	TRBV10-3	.	CAIRGQGAQTDTQYF	TGTGCCATCAGGGGACAGGGGGCGCAAACAGATACGCAGTATTTT
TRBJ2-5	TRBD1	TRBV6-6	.	CATTGQETQYF	TGTGCCACCACGGGACAGGAGACCCAGTACTTC
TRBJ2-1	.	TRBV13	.	CASSLERTSGYNEQFF	TGTGCCAGCAGCTTAGAGCGGACCAGCGGATACAATGAGCAGTTCTTC
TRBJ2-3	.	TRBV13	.	CASSLEFRSDTQYF	TGTGCCAGTAGCTTAGAATTTAGATCGGATACGCAGTATTTT
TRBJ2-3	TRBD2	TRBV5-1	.	CASSLGSTSGGREDTQYF	TGCGCCAGCAGCTTGGGTTCAACTAGCGGGGGGCGAGAAGATACGCAGTATTTT
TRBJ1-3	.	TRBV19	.	CASSGLGPGNTIYF	TGTGCCAGTAGTGGGCTGGGGCCTGGAAACACCATATATTTT
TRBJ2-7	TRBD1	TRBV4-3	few	CASSERPGQGYEQYF	TGCGCCAGCAGCGAGCGGCCGGGACAGGGGTACGAGCAGTACTTC
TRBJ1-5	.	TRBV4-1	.	CASSQGLGGGQPQHF	TGCGCCAGCAGCCAAGGGCTCGGCGGGGGTCAGCCCCAGCATTTT
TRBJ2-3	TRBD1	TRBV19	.	CASSTGQGRGTDTQYF	TGTGCCAGTAGTACCGGACAGGGTAGGGGCACAGATACGCAGTATTTT
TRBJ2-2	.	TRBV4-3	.	CASSQAANTGELFF	TGCGCCAGCAGCCAGGCGGCGAACACCGGGGAGCTGTTTTTT
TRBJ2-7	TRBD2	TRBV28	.	CASSKLAEYEQYF	TGTGCCAGCAGTAAACTAGCGGAATACGAGCAGTACTTC
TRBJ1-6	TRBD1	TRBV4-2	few	CASSQGRQGSESPLHF	TGTGCCAGCAGCCAGGGACGACAGGGTTCAGAATCACCCCTCCACTTT
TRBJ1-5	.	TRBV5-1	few	CASSLDGHMNQPQHF	TGCGCCAGCAGCTTGGATGGTCACATGAATCAGCCCCAGCATTTT
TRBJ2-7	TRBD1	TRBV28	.	CASRLGQGRSYEQYF	TGTGCCAGCAGACTCGGACAGGGTCGGTCCTACGAGCAGTACTTC
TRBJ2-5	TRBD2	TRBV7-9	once	CASSRSGAGGKETQYF	TGTGCCAGCAGCCGTAGCGGGGCTGGGGGTAAAGAGACCCAGTACTTC
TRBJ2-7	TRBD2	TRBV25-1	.	CASSEGTRLSYEQYF	TGTGCCAGCAGTGAAGGGACTAGGTTGAGCTACGAGCAGTACTTC
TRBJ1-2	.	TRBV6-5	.	CASSYGRGEGYTF	TGTGCCAGCAGTTACGGGAGGGGGGAAGGCTACACCTTC
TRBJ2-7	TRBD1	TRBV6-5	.	CASSYSFGDRTYEQYF	TGTGCCAGCAGTTACTCGTTCGGGGACAGGACCTACGAGCAGTACTTC
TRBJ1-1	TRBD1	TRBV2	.	CASIRQGGYTEAFF	TGTGCCAGCATCCGACAAGGGGGCTACACTGAAGCTTTCTTT
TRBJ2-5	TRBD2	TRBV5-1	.	CASSSGLAGGPETQYF	TGCGCCAGCAGCTCCGGACTAGCGGGCGGACCAGAGACCCAGTACTTC
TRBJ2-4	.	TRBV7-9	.	CASSVLAKNIQYF	TGTGCCAGCAGTGTCCTAGCCAAAAACATTCAGTACTTC
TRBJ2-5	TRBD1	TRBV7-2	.	CASSLIRGRDRETQYF	TGTGCCAGCAGCTTAATACGGGGACGGGACAGGGAGACCCAGTACTTC
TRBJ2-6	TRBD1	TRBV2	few	CASSTPQDRGYSSPGANVLTF	TGTGCCAGCAGCACCCCCCAGGACAGGGGATATAGCTCACCTGGGGCCAACGTCCTGACTTTC
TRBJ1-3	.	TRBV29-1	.	CSVADLGGNTIYF	TGCAGCGTTGCGGATTTGGGCGGAAACACCATATATTTT
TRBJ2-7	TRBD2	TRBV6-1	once	CASSETGLAGGQRQYF	TGTGCCAGCAGTGAAACCGGACTAGCGGGTGGGCAAAGGCAGTACTTC
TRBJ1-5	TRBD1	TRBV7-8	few	CASSLVGTGNQPQHF	TGTGCCAGCAGCTTAGTTGGGACAGGCAATCAGCCCCAGCATTTT
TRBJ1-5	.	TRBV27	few	CASSFLNQPQHF	TGTGCCAGCAGTTTCCTAAACCAGCCCCAGCATTTT
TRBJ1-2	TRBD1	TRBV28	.	CASTPGDRVHGYTF	TGTGCCAGCACCCCGGGGGACAGGGTGCATGGCTACACCTTC
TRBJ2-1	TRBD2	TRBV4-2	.	CASSLLLSGTSGSSYNEQFF	TGTGCCAGCAGCCTCCTTCTTTCCGGGACTAGCGGGAGCTCCTACAATGAGCAGTTCTTC
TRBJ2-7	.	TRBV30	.	CAWSIGGVAYEQYF	TGTGCCTGGAGTATAGGCGGGGTGGCCTACGAGCAGTACTTC
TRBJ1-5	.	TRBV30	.	CAWSAQNPGSNQPQHF	TGTGCCTGGAGTGCCCAAAACCCAGGGAGCAATCAGCCCCAGCATTTT
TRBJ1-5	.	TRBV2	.	CASRGDTQPQHF	TGTGCCAGCAGGGGAGATACTCAGCCCCAGCATTTT
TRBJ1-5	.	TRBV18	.	CASSPTGYSNQPQHF	TGTGCCAGCTCACCAACAGGGTATAGCAATCAGCCCCAGCATTTT
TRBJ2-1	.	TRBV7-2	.	CASSPRQSSYNEQFF	TGTGCCAGCAGCCCCCGACAGAGCTCCTACAATGAGCAGTTCTTC